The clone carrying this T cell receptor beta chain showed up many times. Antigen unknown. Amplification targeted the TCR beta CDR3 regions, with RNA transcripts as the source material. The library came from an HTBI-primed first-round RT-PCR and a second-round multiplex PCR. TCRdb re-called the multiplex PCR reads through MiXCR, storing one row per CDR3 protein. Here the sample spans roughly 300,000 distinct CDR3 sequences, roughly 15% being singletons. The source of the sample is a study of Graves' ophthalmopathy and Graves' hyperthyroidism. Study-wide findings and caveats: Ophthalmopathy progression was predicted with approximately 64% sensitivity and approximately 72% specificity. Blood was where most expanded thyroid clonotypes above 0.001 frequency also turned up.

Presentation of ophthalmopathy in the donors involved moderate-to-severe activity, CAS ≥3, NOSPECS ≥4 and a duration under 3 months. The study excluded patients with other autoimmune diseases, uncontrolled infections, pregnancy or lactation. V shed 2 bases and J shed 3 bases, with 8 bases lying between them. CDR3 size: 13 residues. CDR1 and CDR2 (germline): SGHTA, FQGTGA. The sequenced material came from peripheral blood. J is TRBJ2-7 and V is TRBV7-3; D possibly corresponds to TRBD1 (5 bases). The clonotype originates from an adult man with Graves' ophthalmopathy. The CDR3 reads CASSLSDSYEQYF. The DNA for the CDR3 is TGTGCCAGCAGCTTATCCGACAGCTACGAGCAGTACTTC. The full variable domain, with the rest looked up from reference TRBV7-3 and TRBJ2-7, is GAGVSQTPSNKVTEKGKYVELRCDPISGHTALYWYRQSLGQGPEFLIYFQGTGAADDSGLPNDRFFAVRPEGSVSTLKIQRTERGDSAVYLCASSLSDSYEQYFGPGTRLTVT.